The 14 T cell receptor beta chains below come from one sample, sequenced in a study of blood T cells in healthy people across ages. The use of a sample-barcoded 5' primer and a J-beta primer mix characterized a second PCR of roughly 6 to 11 cycles. TCRdb itself ran the 5' RACE reads through MiXCR, one entry per CDR3 protein. The sample consists of about 1.8 million distinct CDR3 sequences, less than 50% of them appearing once. Sequenced sample: blood. Every receptor here comes from a middle-aged woman in good health.

This clonotype was observed a handful of times. The chain combines TRBV28 with TRBJ2-3; 7 bases map to TRBD1. The CDR3 contains 16 residues. V was clipped by 3 bases and J by 1 base; unmatched bases: 7. Germline CDR1 and CDR2: MDHEN and SYDVKM. The CDR3 here is CASSFTGDGGTDTQYF. The CDR3 coding sequence is TGTGCCAGCAGTTTTACAGGGGATGGAGGCACAGATACGCAGTATTTT. The full variable domain, rest sourced from reference TRBV28 and TRBJ2-3, is DVKVTQSSRYLVKRTGEKVFLECVQDMDHENMFWYRQDPGLGLRLIYFSYDVKMKEKGDIPEGYSVSREKKERFSLILESASTNQTSMYLCASSFTGDGGTDTQYFGPGTRLTVL.

This chain joins TRBV6-1 and TRBJ1-4, with 7 bases fitting TRBD1. Looked up from germline, CDR1 is MNHNS and CDR2 is SASEGT. Losses at the gene ends were 5 bases for V and 6 bases for J; bases not matched to a gene: 6. The CDR3 is 14 amino acids. CDR3 protein: CASSLQGMYEKLFF. CDR3 nucleotides: TGTGCCAGCAGTCTACAGGGGATGTATGAAAAACTGTTTTTT.

The genes are TRBV10-1 and TRBJ2-7; no clear D gene. CDR1 is WNHNN and CDR2 is SYGVQD in the germline V gene (reference sequence). The CDR3 consists of 14 residues. The V end lost 3 bases, the J end lost 2 bases, and 11 bases lay between the germline ends. The CDR3: CASSDGMPPYEQYF. The CDR3 DNA reads TGCGCCAGCAGTGATGGGATGCCGCCCTACGAGCAGTACTTC.

V usage is TRBV6-1 and J usage is TRBJ2-7, with 10 nucleotides matching TRBD2. This CDR3 has 15 residues. Per the germline V gene, CDR1 is MNHNS and CDR2 is SASEGT. V shed 6 bases and J 0 bases; nucleotides not matched to a gene: 5. CDR3 nucleotide sequence: TGTGCCAGCAGCCCCGGGACTAGCGCCTCCTACGAGCAGTACTTC. It yields the protein CASSPGTSASYEQYF.

In the case of this clonotype: One end of the junction is discordant with germline, which a read error may explain. This chain uses TRBV7-2 with TRBJ2-3; maybe TRBD1 (5 bases). The CDR3 spans 15 residues. Per germline, CDR1 SGHTA and CDR2 FQGNSA. The DNA for the CDR3 is TGTGCCGGCAGCTTAGTGGCAGGGAGCACAGATACGCAGTATTTT. It encodes CAGSLVAGSTDTQYF. Complete variable domain (other parts from reference TRBV7-2 and TRBJ2-3): GAGVSQSPSNKVTEKGKDVELRCDPISGHTALYWYRQSLGQGLEFLIYFQGNSAPDKSGLPSDRFSAERTGGSVSTLTIQRTQQEDSAVYLCAGSLVAGSTDTQYFGPGTRLTVL.

J is TRBJ1-2 and V is TRBV7-9, with a possible D match to TRBD1 (6 bases). V lost 5 bases to trimming and J lost 4 bases, with 11 bases between them. The CDR3 extends over 13 amino acids. CDR1 SEHNR and CDR2 FQNEAQ come from the germline V gene (reference sequence). Here the CDR3 reads CASSRQDRYGYTF. CDR3 nucleotide sequence: TGTGCCAGCAGCCGACAGGATCGCTATGGCTACACCTTC.

This clonotype has a handful of counts. The chain links TRBV7-9 to TRBJ2-5, with 11 bases that match TRBD2. Germline V gene lookup returns CDR1 SEHNR and CDR2 FQNEAQ (reference sequence). CDR3 length: 14 amino acids. Trimming took 5 bases from V and 11 from J; bases not matched to a gene: 10. CDR3 DNA sequence: TGTGCCAGCAGCAATAGCGGGGGGGCTTGGGAGCAGTACTTC. This codes for CASSNSGGAWEQYF.

In its sample, this clonotype was seen a few times. Here the CDR3 DNA reads TGTGCCAGCAGCTTGACAGCCCTCAGGAACACTGAAGCTTTCTTT. Amino acid sequence: CASSLTALRNTEAFF. The chain carries TRBV7-2 and TRBJ1-1, with D tentatively TRBD1 (5 bases). The germline V gene has CDR1 SGHTA and CDR2 FQGNSA. The CDR3 runs 15 residues. V lost 3 bases and J 1 base, leaving 12 bases between the germline ends.

The chain joins TRBV3-1 to TRBJ2-1; no firm D call. Germline values: CDR1 LGHDT, CDR2 YNNKEL (reference sequence). There are 14 residues in the CDR3. Trimming cost V 4 bases and J 7 bases, with 14 bases left between them. In nucleotides, the CDR3 is TGTGCCAGCAGCCCTCAGGAGTCTGGGAATGAGCAGTTCTTC. Translation gives CASSPQESGNEQFF.

The chain recombines TRBV5-1 with TRBJ2-4, with 9 bases aligning to TRBD1. The J call may be wrong; the DNA end is better matched by TRBJ2-7. The CDR3 loop spans 13 amino acids. Germline-derived CDR1 and CDR2 are SGHRS and YFSETQ. As DNA, the CDR3 is TGCGCCAGCAGCTTGGAACAGGGGGCCGAGCAGTACTTC. Its protein is CASSLEQGAEQYF.

This clonotype has only a few counts. This chain connects TRBV9 to TRBJ2-1; D might be TRBD1 (6 bases). V dropped 0 bases and J dropped 12 bases, with 10 bases sitting between them. The CDR3 loop spans 12 amino acids. Germline V CDR1 and CDR2: SGDLS, YYNGEE. Written as DNA, the CDR3 is TGTGCCAGCAGCGTAGAGGGGGAACGGCAGTTCTTC. It encodes CASSVEGERQFF.

V and J are TRBV20-1 and TRBJ1-2; no definite D call. The V gene lost 0 bases and the J gene lost 6 bases, with 17 bases spanning the gap. Germline CDR1 reads DFQATT; CDR2 reads SNEGSKA (reference sequence). This CDR3 is built from 15 residues. The CDR3 nucleotides are TGCAGTGCTAGAGATCATGTTTTCCGGGATCATGGCTACACCTTC. The encoded protein is CSARDHVFRDHGYTF.

There are a few counts of this clonotype. The chain couples TRBV29-1 to TRBJ2-1; 8 positions match TRBD1. Germline CDR1 and CDR2: SQVTM and ANQGSEA. This CDR3 contains 13 residues. V was clipped by 6 bases and J by 9 bases; unmatched bases: 10. CDR3 sequence: CSVDGQGDGEQFF. In nucleotides, the CDR3 is TGCAGCGTCGACGGACAGGGTGATGGTGAGCAGTTCTTC.

The CDR3 protein is CSALWRARNQETQYF. The CDR3, as DNA: TGCAGCGCCCTTTGGAGGGCCCGGAACCAAGAGACCCAGTACTTC. This chain uses TRBV29-1 with TRBJ2-5, with D tentatively TRBD2 (6 bases). Trimming cost V 7 bases and J 0 bases, with 18 bases left between them. The germline CDR1 and CDR2 sequences are SQVTM and ANQGSEA. The CDR3 extends over 15 amino acids.